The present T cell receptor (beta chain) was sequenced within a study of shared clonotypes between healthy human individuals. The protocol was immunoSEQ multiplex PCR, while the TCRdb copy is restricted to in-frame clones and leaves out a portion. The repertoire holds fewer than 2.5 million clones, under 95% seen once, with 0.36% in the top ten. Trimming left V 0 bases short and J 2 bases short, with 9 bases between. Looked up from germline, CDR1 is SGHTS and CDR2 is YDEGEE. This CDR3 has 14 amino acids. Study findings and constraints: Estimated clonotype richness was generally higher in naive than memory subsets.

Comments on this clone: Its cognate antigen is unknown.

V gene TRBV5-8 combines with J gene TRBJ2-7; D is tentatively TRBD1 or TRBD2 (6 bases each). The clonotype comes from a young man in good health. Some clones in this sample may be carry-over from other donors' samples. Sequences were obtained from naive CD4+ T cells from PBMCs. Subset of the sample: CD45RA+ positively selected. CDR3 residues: CASSLEGGTYEQYF. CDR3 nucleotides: TGTGCCAGCAGCTTGGAAGGGGGGACCTACGAGCAGTACTTC.